The clone carrying this T cell receptor beta chain was detected many times. Trimming took 5 bases from V and 4 from J, leaving 15 bases between them. This CDR3 spans 16 amino acids. CDR1 and CDR2 (germline): SNHLY, FYNNEI. Arm-PCR of CDR3 regions and iRepertoire HTBI primers were the basis on which TCR beta libraries were built. Using its own MiXCR run on the multiplex PCR reads, TCRdb lists one record per CDR3 protein. The table records roughly 400,000 distinct CDR3 sequences, 20% to 25% of them present only once. This entry comes from a study of regulatory T cells in long-lasting Graves disease. The time point denotes: persistent/refractory GD, antithyroid drugs over 5 years with positive TRAb. PBMC RNA was the source of the TCR library.

V gene TRBV2 combines with J gene TRBJ2-6; the D gene is possibly TRBD2 (5 bases). The material sequenced was peripheral blood mononuclear cells (PBMCs), taken when the disease was refractory, from a patient treated with antithyroid drugs. This clonotype was sampled from a female donor with Graves disease. Here the CDR3 DNA reads TGTGCCAGCAGTCGAACTCCGCCGGGAGGGGCCAACGTCCTGACTTTC. Amino acids: CASSRTPPGGANVLTF.